What follows are 27 T cell receptor beta chains derived from one specimen sequenced in a study of OX40 agonist ivuxolimab in advanced cancers. Assay: immunoSEQ multiplex PCR; the TCRdb copy retains only in-frame clones and omits some. The sample includes tens of thousands of clones, 70% to 90% of them seen just once. Specimen: CD4+ or CD8+ T cells sorted from blood, collected in a trial of the OX40 agonist ivuxolimab. The origin of the receptors is an adult with an advanced solid tumor such as melanoma, head and neck, liver or kidney cancer.

The chain carries TRBV5-1 and TRBJ2-3, with a tentative D call TRBD1 (6 bases). The germline CDR1 and CDR2 sequences are SGHRS and YFSETQ. The CDR3 has 18 residues. V was trimmed by 4 bases and J by 2 bases, leaving 23 bases between them. CDR3 residues: CASSQQNSGTIITDTQYF. CDR3 nucleotide sequence: TGCGCCAGCAGCCAACAGAACTCCGGGACAATCATCACAGATACGCAGTATTTT. The full variable domain, rest sourced from reference TRBV5-1 and TRBJ2-3, is KAGVTQTPRYLIKTRGQQVTLSCSPISGHRSVSWYQQTPGQGLQFLFEYFSETQRNKGNFPGRFSGRQFSNSRSEMNVSTLELGDSALYLCASSQQNSGTIITDTQYFGPGTRLTVL.

The J gene is TRBJ1-1, the V gene TRBV6-1; D is uncertain. Germline V CDR1 and CDR2: MNHNS, SASEGT. The CDR3 contains 11 residues. V gave up 8 bases and J gave up 5 bases, with 9 bases separating them. In nucleotides, the CDR3 is TGTGCCAGCGGACCGAAAACTGAAGCTTTCTTT. It yields the protein CASGPKTEAFF.

This rearrangement joins TRBV15 to TRBJ2-4; TRBD2 is a possible D gene (6 bases). Germline values: CDR1 LNHNV, CDR2 YYDKDF (reference sequence). The CDR3 spans 14 residues. V shed 9 bases and J shed 1 base, with 13 bases lying between them. The CDR3 region has the DNA TGTGCCACTACGGGGGTCGGGGCCAAAAACATTCAGTACTTC. It translates to CATTGVGAKNIQYF.

This rearrangement joins TRBV9 to TRBJ1-1; no definite D call. Deletions cut 1 base from V and 5 bases from J, with 12 bases between. The CDR3 is made up of 14 amino acids. Germline CDR1 is SGDLS and CDR2 is YYNGEE. CDR3 amino acids: CASSVSSGGTEAFF. The CDR3 DNA reads TGTGCCAGCAGCGTATCGTCAGGAGGAACTGAAGCTTTCTTT.

The chain uses TRBV29-1 and TRBJ1-2; perhaps TRBD1 as D (6 bases). Germline V gives CDR1 SQVTM, CDR2 ANQGSEA. The CDR3 covers 12 residues. The germline V and J ends were trimmed by 8 bases and 10 bases, with 20 bases remaining between them. Here the CDR3 DNA reads TGCAGCACCCCGGGGGCGGCCCGTAACTACACCTTC. Encoded protein: CSTPGAARNYTF.

J is TRBJ1-2 and V is TRBV18; tentatively, D is TRBD1 (6 bases). The germline V and J ends were trimmed by 5 bases and 3 bases, with 28 bases remaining between them. Germline loops: CDR1 KGHSH, CDR2 LQKENI. The CDR3 contains 19 residues. Written as DNA, the CDR3 is TGTGCCAGCTCAAATTCCCCATCCGGGACATCGGGCCGCCACTATGGCTACACCTTC. It codes for CASSNSPSGTSGRHYGYTF.

V gene TRBV25-1 combines with J gene TRBJ1-5, with TRBD1 matching 8 bases. Trimming at V came to 2 bases and at J to 0 bases, leaving 6 bases not matched to a gene. This CDR3 is built from 17 residues. CDR1 and CDR2 (germline): MGHDK, SYGVNS. CDR3 sequence reads: CASSEKEQGGSNQPQHF. As DNA, the CDR3 is TGTGCCAGCAGTGAAAAAGAACAGGGGGGTAGCAATCAGCCCCAGCATTTT.

V gene TRBV2 combines with J gene TRBJ2-3; 11 nucleotides line up with TRBD2. Germline CDR1 reads SNHLY; CDR2 reads FYNNEI. With 3 bases clipped from V and 9 bases from J, the junction kept 5 bases outside the gene matches. This CDR3 has 14 residues. DNA for the CDR3: TGTGCCAGCAGTGACGTAGCGGGAGGGTTCACGCAGTATTTT. Protein sequence: CASSDVAGGFTQYF.

The rearrangement joins TRBV4-2 to TRBJ2-3, with 11 nucleotides matching TRBD2. Germline CDR1 and CDR2: LGHNA and YNFKEQ. Losses at the gene ends were 6 bases for V and 2 bases for J; bases not matched to a gene: 4. The CDR3 covers 15 residues. CDR3 sequence reads: CASRPSGGNTDTQYF. CDR3 nucleotides: TGTGCCAGCAGGCCTAGCGGGGGGAACACAGATACGCAGTATTTT.

The chain combines TRBV6-1 with TRBJ1-1; no firm D call. This CDR3 has 14 amino acids. The V end was cut by 6 bases, the J end by 4 bases, with 15 bases between. Per the germline V gene, CDR1 is MNHNS and CDR2 is SASEGT. In nucleotides, the CDR3 is TGTGCCAGCAGCCCCGCGTGGGATCCCACTGAAGCTTTCTTT. It is translated as CASSPAWDPTEAFF.

This clone was seen many times. CDR3 region: CASSLAREGQPQHF. In DNA, the CDR3 is TGTGCCAGCAGTTTGGCCAGGGAGGGGCAGCCCCAGCATTTT. The rearrangement uses TRBV28 and TRBJ1-5; weak D call: TRBD1 (5 bases). CDR1 is MDHEN and CDR2 is SYDVKM in the germline V gene. This CDR3 is 14 amino acids long. The germline V and J ends were trimmed by 3 bases and 7 bases, with 13 bases remaining between them.

The V gene is TRBV7-6, the J gene TRBJ2-2, with TRBD2 matching 9 bases. CDR3 length equals 16 residues. Per germline, CDR1 SGHVS and CDR2 FNYEAQ. V lost 3 bases to trimming and J lost 6 bases; unmatched junction nucleotides: 8. The CDR3 sequence is CASSLEAGGIAGELFF. CDR3 nucleotides: TGTGCCAGCAGCTTGGAAGCGGGAGGAATCGCCGGGGAGCTGTTTTTT.

The chain recombines TRBV6-1 with TRBJ1-1, with unresolved D. In germline, CDR1 is MNHNS, CDR2 SASEGT. V gave up 6 bases and J gave up 0 bases, with 11 bases separating them. This CDR3 contains 14 residues. In nucleotides, the CDR3 is TGTGCCAGCAGGTACCAAGGCTTGAACACTGAAGCTTTCTTT. This encodes CASRYQGLNTEAFF.

The chain links TRBV6-6 to TRBJ2-1, with 12 positions matching TRBD2. The CDR3 extends over 15 amino acids. CDR1 is MNHNY and CDR2 is SVGAGI in the germline V gene (reference sequence). V shed 4 bases, J shed 7 bases, and the junction held 5 bases outside the gene matches. CDR3 region: CASSWTSGIKNEQFF. In nucleotides, the CDR3 is TGTGCCAGCAGTTGGACTAGCGGGATTAAGAATGAGCAGTTCTTC.

DNA for the CDR3: TGTGCCACCGGACTTCACAATGAGCAGTTCTTC. It encodes CATGLHNEQFF. V is TRBV19 and J is TRBJ2-1; a weak D match, TRBD2 (5 bases). CDR1 and CDR2 (germline): LNHDA, SQIVND (reference sequence). The CDR3 is made up of 11 amino acids. Trimming took off 10 bases at V and 5 bases at J, with 9 bases between the two ends.

The chain couples TRBV7-9 to TRBJ1-5; the D gene is possibly TRBD1 (6 bases). The CDR3 extends over 14 amino acids. Germline V lookup: CDR1 SEHNR, CDR2 FQNEAQ (reference sequence). Trimming left V 7 bases short and J 0 bases short, with 10 bases between. CDR3 loop: CASTGQYSNQPQHF. CDR3 bases: TGTGCCAGCACCGGACAGTATAGCAATCAGCCCCAGCATTTT.

This clone is a singleton in its sample. This rearrangement joins TRBV7-2 to TRBJ2-7; 7 nucleotides line up with TRBD1. This CDR3 contains 14 residues. The germline gives CDR1 SGHTA, CDR2 FQGNSA. V lost 4 bases to trimming and J lost 4 bases; unmatched junction nucleotides: 7. CDR3 residues: CASSSPGQQYEQYF. CDR3 nucleotide sequence: TGTGCCAGCAGCTCGCCGGGACAGCAGTACGAGCAGTACTTC.

The chain couples TRBV5-5 to TRBJ2-7; 8 nucleotides agree with TRBD1. Germline CDR1 reads SGHKS; CDR2 reads YYEKEE (reference sequence). The CDR3 runs 15 residues. The V gene end was trimmed by 3 bases and the J gene end by 5 bases; junction bases not matched to a gene: 10. This chain's CDR3 is CASSSKTGVFHEQYF. CDR3 bases: TGTGCCAGCAGCTCGAAGACAGGGGTTTTCCACGAGCAGTACTTC. Using reference TRBV5-5 and TRBJ2-7 for the parts outside the CDR3, the full variable domain is DAGVTQSPTHLIKTRGQQVTLRCSPISGHKSVSWYQQVLGQGPQFIFQYYEKEERGRGNFPDRFSARQFPNYSSELNVNALLLGDSALYLCASSSKTGVFHEQYFGPGTRLTVT.

The chain recombines TRBV7-2 with TRBJ1-3; a weak D match, TRBD1 (5 bases). The CDR3 is 15 amino acids. Trimming left V 5 bases short and J 7 bases short, with 18 bases between. CDR1 is SGHTA and CDR2 is FQGNSA in the germline V gene. CDR3 sequence (DNA): TGTGCCAGCAGCCCTTACCTGGGGGGAAGCAACACCATATATTTT. This sequence encodes CASSPYLGGSNTIYF.

The chain has TRBV19 and TRBJ2-7, with 10 bases identical to TRBD1. Germline assignment: CDR1 LNHDA and CDR2 SQIVND (reference sequence). CDR3 size: 15 residues. The ends lost 5 bases at V and 3 bases at J; junction bases unmatched: 7. CDR3 in DNA: TGTGCCAGTAGTCACCGGGACAGGGGTTTCTACGAGCAGTACTTC. Residues: CASSHRDRGFYEQYF.

The gene calls are TRBV5-5 and TRBJ1-2; D remains unclear. CDR3 size: 16 residues. V was shortened by 4 bases and J by 0 bases, with 16 bases between the two germline ends. Germline V gene sequence: CDR1 SGHKS, CDR2 YYEKEE (reference sequence). CDR3 in amino acids: CASSPGGPGPNYGYTF. For the CDR3, the DNA is TGTGCCAGCAGCCCTGGTGGGCCTGGCCCTAACTATGGCTACACCTTC.

V is TRBV27 and J is TRBJ2-7, with 7 bases that match TRBD1. This CDR3 is 14 amino acids long. The germline CDR1 and CDR2 sequences are MNHEY and SMNVEV (reference sequence). J gave up 4 bases and V 0 bases, and 3 bases lay outside the gene matches. As DNA, the CDR3 is TGTGCCAGCAGTTTATCAAGGGGGCTGTACGAGCAGTACTTC. This codes for CASSLSRGLYEQYF.

The V gene is TRBV4-2, the J gene TRBJ2-7; D perhaps matches TRBD1 (5 bases). Trimming took 0 bases from V and 1 from J, leaving 13 bases between them. Looked up from germline, CDR1 is LGHNA and CDR2 is YNFKEQ. This CDR3 comprises 16 residues. CDR3: CASSQDRAGLSYEQYF. CDR3 DNA sequence: TGTGCCAGCAGCCAAGATAGGGCAGGGTTGTCCTACGAGCAGTACTTC.

The rearrangement uses TRBV30 and TRBJ2-2; 8 bases agree with TRBD2. CDR1 is GTSNPN, CDR2 SVGIG, per germline (reference sequence). V was clipped by 2 bases and J by 6 bases; unmatched bases: 11. The CDR3 is 16 residues long. CDR3 in DNA: TGTGCCTGGAGTCCCCGAAGCGGGGGCTTCGCCGGGGAGCTGTTTTTT. It yields the protein CAWSPRSGGFAGELFF.

The chain links TRBV6-6 to TRBJ2-7, with unresolved D. Per germline, CDR1 MNHNY and CDR2 SVGAGI (reference sequence). Trimming shortened V by 5 bases and J by 0 bases, and 11 bases separated the two germline ends. CDR3 length: 14 amino acids. CDR3 protein: CASSQEIPSYEQYF. The DNA of the CDR3 is TGTGCCAGCAGTCAAGAGATACCCTCCTACGAGCAGTACTTC.

The chain has TRBV15 and TRBJ1-1; the D gene is possibly TRBD1 (5 bases). The ends were cut back, 0 bases at V and 5 bases at J, with 7 bases in the middle. Germline V gives CDR1 LNHNV, CDR2 YYDKDF (reference sequence). This CDR3 comprises 13 residues. CDR3 amino acids: CATSREEGTEAFF. In DNA, the CDR3 is TGTGCCACCAGCAGAGAGGAGGGGACTGAAGCTTTCTTT.

The chain uses TRBV28 and TRBJ1-4, with a tentative D call TRBD1 (5 bases). Germline assignment: CDR1 MDHEN and CDR2 SYDVKM. With 7 bases removed from V and 0 bases from J, the gap between germline ends came to 15 bases. This CDR3 is built from 16 residues. The CDR3 is CASTPVGGATNEKLFF. The CDR3 DNA follows: TGTGCCAGCACCCCGGTGGGGGGAGCAACTAATGAAAAACTGTTTTTT.